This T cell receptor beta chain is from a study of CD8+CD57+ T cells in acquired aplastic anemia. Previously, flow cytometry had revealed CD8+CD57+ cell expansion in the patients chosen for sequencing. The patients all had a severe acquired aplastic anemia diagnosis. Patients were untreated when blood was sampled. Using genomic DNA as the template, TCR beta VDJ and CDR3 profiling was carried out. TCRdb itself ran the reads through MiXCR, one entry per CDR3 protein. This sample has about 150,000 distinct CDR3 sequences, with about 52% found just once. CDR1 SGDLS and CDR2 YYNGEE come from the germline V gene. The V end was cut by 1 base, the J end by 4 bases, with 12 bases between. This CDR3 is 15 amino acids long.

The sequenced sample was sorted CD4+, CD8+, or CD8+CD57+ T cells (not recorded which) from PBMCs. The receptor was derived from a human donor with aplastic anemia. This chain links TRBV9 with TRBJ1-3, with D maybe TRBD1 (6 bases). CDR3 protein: CASSVRGVWGNTIYF. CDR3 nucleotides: TGTGCCAGCAGCGTAAGGGGGGTGTGGGGAAACACCATATATTTT.